A single sample gave rise to the 16 T cell receptor beta chains below, sequenced in a study of tumor-infiltrating lymphocytes in primary liver carcinoma. cDNA specific to TCR beta was made from 450 to 500 ng of total RNA, with a constant-region primer employed for priming. ARM-PCR, slightly modified, supplied the TCR beta libraries through three nested multiplex PCR rounds. Each of the first two PCR rounds ran roughly 9 cycles with TRBV1-TRBV30 forward and C-beta reverse primers. TCRdb independently ran MiXCR on the multiplex PCR reads; one entry per CDR3 protein. The sample yields roughly 80,000 distinct CDR3 sequences, approximately 72% seen once. Both RNA and DNA were isolated together from approximately 20-30 mg of bulk tissue that had not been sorted. Material: liver tumor tissue from sampling region 1. The sample's subset: tumor region T1, superior pole. The receptors shown here come from a man in his forties with primary liver carcinoma and hepatitis B virus infection.

Comment on this clonotype: A junction boundary mismatches the germline segment, possibly from a read error. The J gene is TRBJ2-7, the V gene TRBV6-1; no firm D call. There are 13 residues in the CDR3. The germline V gene encodes CDR1 MNHNS and CDR2 SASEGT. CDR3 DNA sequence: TGTGCCAGCAGTGAATGGATTTACTACGATCAGTACTTC. It yields the protein CASSEWIYYDQYF.

In its sample, this clonotype was seen many times. V is TRBV28 and J is TRBJ1-4; possible D gene TRBD1, 6 bases. Germline values: CDR1 MDHEN, CDR2 SYDVKM. With 6 bases removed from V and 7 bases from J, the gap between germline ends came to 12 bases. The length of the CDR3 is 13 residues. The CDR3 region is CASRPTGPEKLFF. The CDR3 DNA is TGTGCCAGCAGACCAACAGGGCCTGAAAAACTGTTTTTT.

This clonotype was detected once. One end of the junction fails to match germline, which may point to a read error. The chain couples TRBV6-1 to TRBJ2-7; D possibly corresponds to TRBD2 (6 bases). The CDR3 runs to 15 residues. In germline, CDR1 is MNHNS, CDR2 SASEGT. This chain's CDR3 is CASSEAPGRGYEKYF. Written as DNA, the CDR3 is TGTGCCAGCAGTGAAGCGCCGGGACGGGGGTACGAGAAGTACTTC.

This chain connects TRBV29-1 to TRBJ2-7; 7 bases agree with TRBD2. Germline trimming cut 6 bases from V and 9 bases from J; bases unmatched to any gene: 17. The germline CDR1 and CDR2 sequences are SQVTM and ANQGSEA. This CDR3 spans 14 amino acids. As DNA, the CDR3 is TGCAGCGTATTCCGGGACTGGGGGGGGAACGGGCAGTACTTC. Translated, it gives CSVFRDWGGNGQYF.

This clonotype was recorded many times. The J gene is TRBJ2-2, the V gene TRBV12-3 or TRBV12-4; 8 bases align to TRBD1. The CDR3 sequence is 15 residues long. The ends lost 7 bases at V and 7 bases at J; junction bases unmatched: 11. Here the CDR3 DNA reads TGTGCCAGCACCCTGACAGGGGTCTTACTCGGGGAGCTGTTTTTT. Translated: CASTLTGVLLGELFF.

Comment on this clonotype: Without the conserved terminal phenylalanine or tryptophan, this CDR3 likely stems from a read error. The V call is TRBV6-5, the J call TRBJ2-7; 9 nucleotides agree with TRBD2. CDR3 length equals 18 residues. V was clipped by 5 bases and J by 2 bases; unmatched bases: 16. Germline V CDR1 and CDR2: MNHEY, SVGAGI. The CDR3 region has the DNA TGTGCCAGCAGTCACGGTGATCCTGGACTAGCGATTACCTACGAGCAGTACTCC. The encoded protein is CASSHGDPGLAITYEQYS.

The chain joins TRBV11-2 to TRBJ2-6; weak D call: TRBD2 (5 bases). V shed 5 bases and J shed 4 bases, with 15 bases lying between them. CDR1 is SGHAT and CDR2 is FQNNGV in the germline V gene. This CDR3 contains 16 residues. CDR3 protein: CASSLSRGIGANVLTF. In nucleotides, the CDR3 is TGTGCCAGCAGCCTATCACGGGGAATAGGGGCCAACGTCCTGACTTTC.

Comments on this clonotype: A read error may account for a junction end that differs from germline. This rearrangement joins TRBV4-1 to TRBJ2-5, with D perhaps matching TRBD1 (5 bases). This CDR3 spans 15 amino acids. Germline assignment: CDR1 MGHRA and CDR2 YSYEKL. The CDR3 region has the DNA TGCGCCAGCAGCCGAGAAGATGACAGCCAAGAGACTCAGTACTTC. This codes for CASSREDDSQETQYF.

Note on this clonotype: The CDR3 carries no conserved terminal phenylalanine or tryptophan, so it likely arises from a read error. The DNA is left out, because the CDR3 cannot be placed on it with certainty; the CDR3 is given as TCRdb lists it. The gene calls are TRBV11-3 and TRBJ2-1; the D call TRBD1 from the table was never checked on the DNA. The CDR3 is 14 residues long, counting both termini. Germline V gene sequence: CDR1 SGHNT, CDR2 YENEEA. CDR3: CASSPGQGNNEQFL.

Comment on this clonotype: Relative to the germline gene, one junction end is altered; a read error may explain this. This rearrangement joins TRBV29-1 to TRBJ1-2; no clear D. The CDR3 totals 12 residues. Germline V gene sequence: CDR1 SQVTM, CDR2 ANQGSEA. For the CDR3, the DNA is TGCACCGTTGCCCAGGCAGTTGATGGCTACACCTTC. Translating gives CTVAQAVDGYTF. Full variable domain (remainder filled in from reference TRBV29-1 and TRBJ1-2): SAVISQKPSRDICQRGTSLTIQCQVDSQVTMMFWYRQQPGQSLTLIATANQGSEATYESGFVIDKFPISRPNLTFSTLTVSNMSPEDSSIYLCTVAQAVDGYTFGSGTRLTVV.

This clonotype occurred many times. The CDR3 DNA reads as TGTGCCAGCTCCGCGGACAGCGGCCGGTACGAGCAGTACTTC. Its translation is CASSADSGRYEQYF. J is TRBJ2-7 and V is TRBV11-1; possible D gene TRBD1, 6 bases. Deletions cut 8 bases from V and 4 bases from J, with 18 bases between. Germline V CDR1 and CDR2: SGHAT, FQDESV (reference sequence). The CDR3 totals 14 residues.

This clonotype was seen just once. The germline gene is not matched at one end of the junction; a read error may be the cause. The chain is built from TRBV4-1 and TRBJ2-7; D ambiguous. Germline V CDR1 and CDR2: MGHRA, YSYEKL. The CDR3 sequence is 13 residues long. CDR3 bases: TGTGCCAGCAACCAAGACCTTTATTACGAGCAGTACTTC. Translation: CASNQDLYYEQYF.

Many counts were recorded for this clonotype. The chain is built from TRBV14 and TRBJ1-6, with 8 bases identical to TRBD1. Germline CDR1 SGHDN, CDR2 FVKESK. CDR3 size: 15 residues. V was clipped by 2 bases and J by 9 bases; unmatched bases: 6. In nucleotides, the CDR3 is TGTGCCAGCAGCCAAACAGGGGGAGGTCTTTCACCCCTCCACTTT. Translation gives CASSQTGGGLSPLHF. Together with reference TRBV14 and TRBJ1-6, the CDR3 gives the full variable domain: EAGVTQFPSHSVIEKGQTVTLRCDPISGHDNLYWYRRVMGKEIKFLLHFVKESKQDESGMPNNRFLAERTGGTYSTLKVQPAELEDSGVYFCASSQTGGGLSPLHFGNGTRLTVT.

For this clonotype: This CDR3 is missing its conserved last phenylalanine or tryptophan, likely due to a read error. The rearrangement links TRBV5-4 to TRBJ1-5, with TRBD1 matching 10 bases. The CDR3 extends over 16 amino acids. Germline CDR1 SGHNT, CDR2 YYREEE (reference sequence). The CDR3 region is CVSSLGGQGSNQPQHY. DNA of the CDR3: TGTGTCAGCAGCTTGGGGGGACAGGGGAGCAATCAGCCCCAGCATTAT.

Notes on this clonotype: Germline and junction disagree at one end, which may indicate a read error. V usage is TRBV7-9 and J usage is TRBJ2-5; TRBD1 might be the D (6 bases). Germline CDR1 reads SEHNR; CDR2 reads FQNEAQ (reference sequence). This CDR3 region has 16 residues. The CDR3: CANSSRDMGVQETQYF. In nucleotides, the CDR3 is TGTGCCAACAGCTCCCGGGACATGGGAGTCCAAGAGACCCAGTACTTC.

This clonotype occurred a few times. A much larger clonotype is one base distant, so this may be a read error. The rearrangement links TRBV2 to TRBJ2-2; 8 bases agree with TRBD1. The length of the CDR3 is 12 residues. V shed 6 bases and J 6 bases; nucleotides not matched to a gene: 0. The V gene's germline CDR1 is SNHLY and CDR2 FYNNEI. The CDR3 DNA is TGTGCCAGCAGGACAGGGGCCGGGGAGCTGTTTTTT. Translation: CASRTGAGELFF.